A single sample is the source of the 27 T cell receptor beta chains below, sequenced in a study of monozygotic twins with inflammatory bowel disease. TCRdb re-analyzed the 5' RACE reads; it lists each CDR3 protein once, without DNA. This table lists fewer than 150,000 distinct CDR3 sequences. Sequences were obtained from blood. These receptors came from a human donor with ulcerative colitis or Crohn's disease, or a healthy co-twin of an affected twin (not recorded which).

V is TRBV5-1 and J is TRBJ2-7. The CDR3 is 12 residues long. CDR1 is SGHRS, CDR2 YFSETQ, per germline. The CDR3 reads CASSQDPYEQYF.

J is TRBJ1-4 and V is TRBV4-3. Germline CDR1 LGHNA, CDR2 YSLEER. CDR3 length: 16 residues. CDR3 amino acids: CASSQDSEGEGEKLFF.

This chain's CDR3 is CAWSDRSWYQETQYF. The rearrangement links TRBV30 to TRBJ2-5. The V gene's germline CDR1 is GTSNPN and CDR2 SVGIG (reference sequence). The length of the CDR3 is 15 residues.

This chain connects TRBV19 to TRBJ1-5; TCRdb calls TRBD1, which cannot be checked without DNA. Per the germline V gene, CDR1 is LNHDA and CDR2 is SQIVND (reference sequence). CDR3 length: 15 residues. The CDR3 here is CASSIMGETGQPQHF. The full variable domain, in which reference TRBV19 and TRBJ1-5 provide the parts outside the CDR3, is DGGITQSPKYLFRKEGQNVTLSCEQNLNHDAMYWYRQDPGQGLRLIYYSQIVNDFQKGDIAEGYSVSREKKESFPLTVTSAQKNPTAFYLCASSIMGETGQPQHFGDGTRLSIL.

The V call is TRBV18, the J call TRBJ1-4; TCRdb's D gene call, TRBD1, goes unchecked for lack of DNA. Germline V CDR1 and CDR2: KGHSH, LQKENI. The CDR3 runs 14 residues. CDR3 amino acids: CASSPTGPNEKLFF.

V is TRBV7-2 and J is TRBJ2-1; TCRdb selects TRBD1, and the lack of DNA leaves this call unchecked. This CDR3 has 15 residues. Germline CDR1 reads SGHTA; CDR2 reads FQGNSA. CDR3 residues: CASSRLVDTRDEQFF.

The V call is TRBV5-1, the J call TRBJ2-5. The CDR3 consists of 16 residues. Germline V gene sequence: CDR1 SGHRS, CDR2 YFSETQ. The CDR3 loop reads CASSLAELGFQETQYF.

The rearrangement links TRBV9 to TRBJ1-5; TCRdb's D gene call, TRBD1, goes unchecked for lack of DNA. This CDR3 contains 17 residues. Germline values: CDR1 SGDLS, CDR2 YYNGEE. The CDR3 protein is CASQLRTGGSGNQPQHF.

This sequence joins TRBV5-1 and TRBJ1-2. The CDR3 loop spans 13 amino acids. Germline loops: CDR1 SGHRS, CDR2 YFSETQ. CDR3 sequence: CASSLGQNYGYTF.

This sequence joins TRBV7-2 and TRBJ2-3; the D call from TCRdb, TRBD1, cannot be confirmed without DNA. This CDR3 contains 14 residues. Per the germline V gene, CDR1 is SGHTA and CDR2 is FQGNSA. CDR3 in amino acids: CASSLSPGASTQYF. The whole variable domain, filled in from reference TRBV7-2 and TRBJ2-3, reads GAGVSQSPSNKVTEKGKDVELRCDPISGHTALYWYRQSLGQGLEFLIYFQGNSAPDKSGLPSDRFSAERTGGSVSTLTIQRTQQEDSAVYLCASSLSPGASTQYFGPGTRLTVL.

The chain combines TRBV12-3 or TRBV12-4 with TRBJ1-2; TCRdb outputs TRBD1, but without DNA this stays unchecked. This CDR3 is built from 13 residues. The CDR3 reads CASSRDRGHGYTF.

J is TRBJ2-1 and V is TRBV7-2; TCRdb selects TRBD1, and the lack of DNA leaves this call unchecked. The germline V gene encodes CDR1 SGHTA and CDR2 FQGNSA. CDR3 length equals 15 residues. The CDR3 loop is CASRSPGREYNEQFF.

The rearrangement links TRBV18 to TRBJ2-4; as DNA is missing, the TRBD1 call by TCRdb cannot be tested. This CDR3 contains 13 residues. Per germline, CDR1 KGHSH and CDR2 LQKENI. The chain's CDR3 is CASSPGQGGIQYF.

This sequence joins TRBV10-3 and TRBJ2-3; checking the TCRdb D call of TRBD2 is not possible without DNA. Per the germline V gene, CDR1 is ENHRY and CDR2 is SYGVKD. CDR3 length: 11 residues. Here the CDR3 reads CAIGKGDTQYF.

The chain is built from TRBV2 and TRBJ2-5; TCRdb indicates TRBD2, and absent DNA this call remains unverified. This CDR3 is built from 15 residues. Germline V gene sequence: CDR1 SNHLY, CDR2 FYNNEI. The CDR3 loop reads CASSSPGLARETQYF.

CDR3 sequence reads: CASSDGGDTGELFF. V is TRBV6-4 and J is TRBJ2-2; lacking DNA, the TRBD1 call made by TCRdb goes unchecked. The germline gives CDR1 MRHNA, CDR2 SNTAGT. This CDR3 region has 14 residues.

The chain is built from TRBV20-1 and TRBJ2-4; the TRBD2 assignment by TCRdb is unverifiable without DNA. The germline CDR1 and CDR2 sequences are DFQATT and SNEGSKA (reference sequence). The CDR3 is made up of 17 amino acids. Here the CDR3 reads CSARDLDVRQGRDIQYF.

Here the CDR3 reads CSALPGLDYEQYF. The rearrangement joins TRBV20-1 to TRBJ2-7; TCRdb gives TRBD1 as the D gene, but with no DNA this cannot be confirmed. The CDR3 is 13 residues long. Germline CDR1 is DFQATT and CDR2 is SNEGSKA (reference sequence).

This chain joins TRBV3-1 and TRBJ2-3; the TRBD2 assignment by TCRdb is unverifiable without DNA. The CDR3 length is 16 residues. Germline lookup yields CDR1 LGHDT and CDR2 YNNKEL (reference sequence). CDR3 sequence reads: CASSLRTSGGTNTQYF.

V gene TRBV12-5 combines with J gene TRBJ1-4. The V gene's germline CDR1 is LGHNT and CDR2 FRNRAP. CDR3 length equals 20 residues. The CDR3 spells CASGLVPDGAGPMKVEKLFF.

The chain employs TRBV5-1 and TRBJ2-1; checking the TCRdb D call of TRBD1 is not possible without DNA. Germline lookup yields CDR1 SGHRS and CDR2 YFSETQ. The CDR3 runs to 17 residues. CDR3 region: CASSLARGQGAYNEQFF.

The chain combines TRBV29-1 with TRBJ2-1; the TCRdb call, TRBD2, lacks DNA for checking. Germline-derived CDR1 and CDR2 are SQVTM and ANQGSEA. This CDR3 is 16 amino acids long. CDR3 in amino acids: CSVGETGPRSYNEQFF.

This chain joins TRBV6-5 and TRBJ2-7; TCRdb calls TRBD2, which cannot be checked without DNA. In germline, CDR1 is MNHEY, CDR2 SVGAGI. The CDR3 sequence is 15 residues long. CDR3 loop: CASSYLGDRSYEQYF.

The chain employs TRBV20-1 and TRBJ1-1. The CDR3 extends over 14 amino acids. CDR1 and CDR2 from the germline V gene are DFQATT and SNEGSKA (reference sequence). The CDR3 protein is CSARDLNRDSEAFF.

The chain employs TRBV29-1 and TRBJ1-1; lacking DNA, the TRBD1 call made by TCRdb goes unchecked. This CDR3 spans 13 amino acids. Germline V gene sequence: CDR1 SQVTM, CDR2 ANQGSEA. The CDR3 sequence: CSVQQGWNTEAFF.

Here the CDR3 reads CASSQVWDTEAFF. The rearrangement links TRBV3-1 to TRBJ1-1. The CDR3 runs 13 residues. Germline CDR1 reads LGHDT; CDR2 reads YNNKEL (reference sequence).

The chain combines TRBV20-1 with TRBJ1-1; TCRdb returns TRBD1, unconfirmable since there is no DNA. Germline V lookup: CDR1 DFQATT, CDR2 SNEGSKA (reference sequence). The CDR3 is made up of 13 amino acids. CDR3: CSARVRRGGGAFF.